This T cell receptor (beta chain) was documented in a study of molecular identifiers for immune sequencing clone quantification. This CDR3 is 16 amino acids long. The ends were cut back, 1 base at V and 2 bases at J, with 13 bases in the middle. CDR1 is MDHEN and CDR2 is SYDVKM in the germline V gene. TCRdb ran MiXCR on the PCR reads and lists one entry per CDR3 protein. The sample includes approximately 550,000 distinct CDR3 sequences, approximately 25% of them seen just once. This clonotype was counted a few times. Sequences were obtained from naive CD8+ T cells from blood, with Jurkat cell RNA spiked in. Subset noted: FACS-sorted CD8+CD4-CCR7+CD45RA+ naive T cells. The TCR was taken from a human donor in good health. Some libraries in this study had Jurkat cell RNA spiked in. The chain employs TRBV28 and TRBJ2-3; a possible D gene is TRBD2 (6 bases). The CDR3 loop is CASSLSAGRVTDTQYF. The CDR3 region has the DNA TGTGCCAGCAGTTTATCCGCGGGACGCGTCACAGATACGCAGTATTTT.